The present TCR beta chain was sequenced within a study of blood T cell repertoires in COVID-19. Study information: Material from acute and convalescent COVID-19 was sourced from the United States, Italy and Spain.

The CDR3 runs 14 residues. The junction had 14 bases not matched to a gene; V was cut back by 7 bases and J by 6 bases. CDR1 SQVTM and CDR2 ANQGSEA come from the germline V gene. How the authors handled the data: Estimation of nucleated cell counts relied on the amplification of reference gene primers. The repertoire was sequenced with immunoSEQ multiplex PCR; TCRdb's copy has only in-frame clones and lacks some. D and trimming come from the DNA, and the V and J calls and clone size come from that table. The sample comprises 320,000 or so clones, about 90% of which are singletons, and 1% rests with the top ten.

The chain couples TRBV29-1 to TRBJ1-2; 7 positions match TRBD1. This sequence originates from a woman younger than 45 who had recovered from COVID-19. The sequenced sample consisted of PBMCs or T cells enriched from blood (not recorded which). The CDR3 region is CSGDVTGTDHGYTF. The CDR3 coding sequence is TGCAGCGGGGACGTTACCGGGACAGATCATGGCTACACCTTC.